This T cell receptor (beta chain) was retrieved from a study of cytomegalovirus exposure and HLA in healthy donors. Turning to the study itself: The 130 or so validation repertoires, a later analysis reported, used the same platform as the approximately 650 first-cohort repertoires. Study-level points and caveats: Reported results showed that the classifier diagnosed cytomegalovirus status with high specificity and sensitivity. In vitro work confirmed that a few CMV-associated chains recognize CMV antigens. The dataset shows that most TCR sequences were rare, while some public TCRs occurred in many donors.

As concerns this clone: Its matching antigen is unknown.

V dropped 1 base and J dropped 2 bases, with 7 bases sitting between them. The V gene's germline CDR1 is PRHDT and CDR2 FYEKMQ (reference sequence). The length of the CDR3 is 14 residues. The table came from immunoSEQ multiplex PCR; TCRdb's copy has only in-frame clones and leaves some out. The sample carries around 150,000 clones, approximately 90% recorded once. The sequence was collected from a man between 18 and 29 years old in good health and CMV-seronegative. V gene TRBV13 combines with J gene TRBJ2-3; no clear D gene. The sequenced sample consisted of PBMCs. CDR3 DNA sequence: TGTGCCAGCAGCTTAGTTTCCCTCACAGATACGCAGTATTTT. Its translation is CASSLVSLTDTQYF. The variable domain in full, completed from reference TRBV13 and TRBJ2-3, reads AAGVIQSPRHLIKEKRETATLKCYPIPRHDTVYWYQQGPGQDPQFLISFYEKMQSDKGSIPDRFSAQQFSDYHSELNMSSLELGDSALYFCASSLVSLTDTQYFGPGTRLTVL.